The source of this T cell receptor (beta chain) is a study of CD8 T cells in ankylosing spondylitis. V lost 2 bases, J lost 4 bases, and 8 bases lay in between. The CDR3 spans 13 residues. For TCR beta, libraries came from quantitative 5'-RACE with molecular barcodes. TCRdb analysed the 5' RACE reads with MiXCR anew, one entry per CDR3 protein. The repertoire consists of tens of thousands of distinct CDR3 sequences, with about 27% occurring once and the leading ten covering 55% to 75%. Overall study findings and caveats: Characteristic, it appeared, of ankylosing spondylitis blood was a TCR beta motif of eight highly homologous variants. Matched synovial fluid from ankylosing spondylitis patients was reported to be enriched for disease-linked clones. With a CD8+ phenotype, disease-linked clones were relatively rare in peripheral blood.

A remark on this clonotype: Its target is not known.

The rearrangement joins TRBV12-3 or TRBV12-4 to TRBJ1-1; no clear D. What was sequenced was blood, either unsorted or a sorted T cell fraction (not recorded which). This TCR was recovered from a male donor with ankylosing spondylitis or in good health (not recorded which). CDR3 loop: CASSLRSITEAFF. The CDR3 bases are TGTGCCAGCAGTTTACGAAGTATCACTGAAGCTTTCTTT.